This is a list of T cell receptor beta chains from one sample in a study of control samples from healthy donors and cancer patients. Profiled with immunoSEQ multiplex PCR; TCRdb holds only in-frame clones, not every one. The repertoire holds about 140,000 clones, approximately 86% seen once, with approximately 8.6% in the top ten. The sequencing sample was made of blood. Source of these receptors: a woman in her thirties in good health. Each CDR3 is given with its conserved first and last residue. D genes are given only for firm matches. For some rows the clone size is stated as once, few or many, or as a class when expanded; others skip it.

>TRBJ1-5|TRBV2|TRBD1|NA
CASRGAPGGRNQPQHF
TGTGCCAGCAGGGGCGCTCCAGGGGGTAGGAATCAGCCCCAGCATTTT
>TRBJ2-7|TRBV6-5|NA|NA
CASSFRSGEQYF
TGTGCCAGCAGTTTCCGGTCCGGGGAGCAGTACTTC
>TRBJ1-3|TRBV5-1|NA|NA
CASSSEGSSGNTIYF
TGCGCCAGCAGCTCGGAGGGATCCTCTGGAAACACCATATATTTT
>TRBJ2-7|TRBV11-2|TRBD2|NA
CASSLEGFGGAGVNEQYF
TGTGCCAGCAGCTTAGAGGGTTTTGGCGGGGCGGGAGTGAACGAGCAGTACTTC
>TRBJ1-6|TRBV3-1/TRBV3-2|NA|once
CASSQTGPEAPLHF
TGTGCCAGCAGCCAAACTGGACCCGAGGCCCCGCTCCACTTT
>TRBJ1-1|TRBV18|NA|NA
CASSPGINTEAFF
TGTGCCAGCTCACCAGGGATCAACACTGAAGCTTTCTTT
>TRBJ1-1|TRBV2|NA|NA
CASRYVRPEAFF
TGTGCCAGCAGATACGTACGGCCCGAAGCTTTCTTT
>TRBJ1-5|TRBV29-1|NA|NA
CSVESRANGAQHF
TGCAGCGTTGAATCCAGGGCGAACGGGGCCCAGCATTTT
>TRBJ2-1|TRBV28|TRBD2|NA
CASSPPSSGRIDEQFF
TGTGCCAGCAGTCCCCCCTCTAGCGGGAGAATCGATGAGCAGTTCTTC
>TRBJ2-1|TRBV5-1|TRBD2|NA
CASSSRPTTSGLLNEQFF
TGCGCCAGCAGCTCACGACCAACGACTAGCGGGCTACTCAATGAGCAGTTCTTC
>TRBJ1-4|TRBV5-4|TRBD1|once
CASSSTGGRTNEKLFF
TGTGCCAGCAGCTCGACAGGGGGCAGGACTAATGAAAAACTGTTTTTT
>TRBJ1-2|TRBV24-1|TRBD1|NA
CATSGGTESRTNYGYTF
TGTGCCACCAGTGGTGGGACAGAAAGTAGAACTAACTATGGCTACACCTTC
>TRBJ1-1|TRBV10-3|NA|NA
CAIREGGVTTEAFF
TGTGCCATCAGGGAGGGGGGGGTTACCACTGAAGCTTTCTTT
>TRBJ2-3|TRBV27|TRBD2|NA
CASSLRLAGSTDTQYF
TGTGCCAGCAGTTTACGACTAGCGGGAAGCACAGATACGCAGTATTTT
>TRBJ2-3|TRBV6-1|TRBD2|NA
CASSEAPPYSSGRWADTQYF
TGTGCCAGCAGTGAAGCGCCTCCCTACTCTAGCGGGAGATGGGCAGATACGCAGTATTTT
>TRBJ2-7|TRBV5-4|TRBD2|NA
CASSEGLAGGYEQYF
TGTGCCAGCAGCGAGGGACTAGCGGGAGGATACGAGCAGTACTTC
>TRBJ2-7|TRBV30|NA|NA
CAWSKGLSAGEQYF
TGTGCCTGGAGTAAGGGGTTGTCCGCGGGGGAGCAGTACTTC
>TRBJ2-2|TRBV7-9|NA|few
CASSHPGPSGELFF
TGTGCCAGCAGCCACCCTGGACCATCCGGGGAGCTGTTTTTT
>TRBJ2-1|TRBV20-1|NA|NA
CSASLFYTDAYNEQFF
TGCAGTGCTAGTTTATTTTACACCGACGCCTACAATGAGCAGTTCTTC
>TRBJ1-5|TRBV30|NA|NA
CAWSGDGNNQPQHF
TGTGCCTGGAGCGGGGACGGCAACAATCAGCCCCAGCATTTT
>TRBJ1-1|TRBV5-6|TRBD1|NA
CASSPGTGGTLTEAFF
TGTGCCAGCAGCCCCGGGACAGGGGGGACGTTGACTGAAGCTTTCTTT
>TRBJ1-1|TRBV7-2|NA|few
CASSSRKNRVGTEAFF
TGTGCCAGCAGCTCCCGTAAGAACAGGGTAGGGACTGAAGCTTTCTTT
>TRBJ2-3|TRBV25-1|NA|NA
CASSEFVAAEGTQYF
TGTGCCAGCAGTGAATTCGTGGCGGCAGAGGGTACGCAGTATTTT
>TRBJ2-7|TRBV21-1|NA|NA
CASTSGQGAYEQYF
TGTGCCAGCACCTCAGGACAGGGCGCCTACGAGCAGTACTTC